A selection of T cell receptor beta chains follows, all from one sample in a study of CD8 T cells in ankylosing spondylitis. In TCRdb, the 5' RACE reads were re-called with MiXCR into one record per CDR3 protein. The repertoire includes fewer than 35,000 distinct CDR3 sequences, 13% to 15% of them detected once, and less than 45% sits in the top ten. The sequencing input was blood. The receptors stem from a male donor with ankylosing spondylitis or in good health (not recorded which). Both conserved end residues are part of each CDR3. D genes are given only for firm matches. Where a row states a size, it is once, few, many or the class of an expanded clone; other rows omit it.

v_call	d_call	cdr3_length	j_call	clone_size	cdr3_aa	cdr3_nt
TRBV5-1	NA	13	TRBJ2-7	NA	CASSLATSTEQYF	TGCGCCAGCAGCTTGGCTACCTCGACCGAGCAGTACTTC
TRBV5-1	TRBD2	15	TRBJ2-1	NA	CASSSLAGSYNEQFF	TGCGCCAGCAGCTCCCTAGCGGGGTCGTACAATGAGCAGTTCTTC
TRBV11-1	TRBD2	16	TRBJ2-2	few	CASVRGLAGDTGELFF	TGTGCCAGCGTCCGAGGACTAGCGGGAGACACCGGGGAGCTGTTTTTT
TRBV7-3	NA	14	TRBJ1-1	few	CASSSRAQGTEAFF	TGTGCCAGCAGCTCCCGGGCCCAGGGCACTGAAGCTTTCTTT
TRBV6-2/TRBV6-3	NA	18	TRBJ2-2	few	CASSYSNFGQVGTGELFF	TGTGCCAGCAGTTACTCGAACTTTGGCCAGGTGGGGACCGGGGAGCTGTTTTTT
TRBV6-5	NA	13	TRBJ1-1	few	CASSYKGTAEAFF	TGTGCCAGCAGTTACAAGGGGACGGCTGAAGCTTTCTTT
TRBV27	TRBD1	17	TRBJ2-2	few	CASRALWRQGRTGELFF	TGTGCCAGCAGAGCTCTCTGGCGACAGGGGCGGACCGGGGAGCTGTTTTTT
TRBV7-3	NA	13	TRBJ2-1	NA	CASSSGTLNEQFF	TGTGCCAGCAGCTCGGGAACCTTGAATGAGCAGTTCTTC
TRBV7-6	NA	17	TRBJ1-6	NA	CASSPRPPSSYNSPLHF	TGTGCCAGCAGCCCACGACCACCGAGCTCCTATAATTCACCCCTCCACTTT
TRBV27	NA	15	TRBJ2-1	NA	CASSPLASSFTEQFF	TGTGCCAGCAGTCCCCTCGCCTCCTCCTTTACTGAGCAGTTCTTC
TRBV6-2/TRBV6-3	TRBD2	14	TRBJ2-1	NA	CASESLAVNNEQFF	TGTGCCAGCGAATCGCTAGCGGTTAACAATGAGCAGTTCTTC
TRBV20-1	TRBD2	14	TRBJ2-3	few	CSAREGLAADTQYF	TGCAGTGCTAGGGAGGGACTAGCAGCCGATACGCAGTATTTT
TRBV28	NA	13	TRBJ2-2	NA	CASSLGSAGELFF	TGTGCCAGCAGCCTAGGGTCAGCCGGGGAGCTGTTTTTT
TRBV2	NA	14	TRBJ2-2	NA	CAGRTGTNTGELFF	TGTGCCGGACGAACAGGAACAAACACCGGGGAGCTGTTTTTT
TRBV10-3	TRBD2	13	TRBJ2-2	NA	CAITGLETGELFF	TGTGCCATCACGGGACTAGAGACCGGGGAGCTGTTTTTT
TRBV20-1	NA	14	TRBJ2-1	many	CSSQRTSSYNEQFF	TGCAGCTCACAACGGACCAGCTCCTACAATGAGCAGTTCTTC
TRBV28	NA	13	TRBJ2-7	NA	CASSPRTAHEQYF	TGTGCCAGCAGTCCAAGGACAGCCCACGAGCAGTACTTC
TRBV5-1	TRBD2	16	TRBJ2-3	few	CASSLFLAGPTDTQYF	TGCGCCAGCAGCTTGTTTCTAGCGGGGCCCACAGATACGCAGTATTTT
TRBV27	NA	12	TRBJ2-5	NA	CASGGSEETQYF	TGTGCCAGCGGAGGATCCGAGGAGACCCAGTACTTC
TRBV5-1	TRBD2	15	TRBJ2-2	few	CASSDTSGRTGELFF	TGCGCCAGCAGCGACACTAGCGGGAGAACCGGGGAGCTGTTTTTT
TRBV9	NA	15	TRBJ2-1	few	CASSTRDISYNEQFF	TGTGCCAGCAGCACCCGGGACATCTCCTACAATGAGCAGTTCTTC
TRBV14	NA	14	TRBJ2-7	few	CASSLTIKGYEQYF	TGTGCCAGCAGCCTTACTATTAAGGGCTACGAGCAGTACTTC
TRBV30	NA	13	TRBJ2-2	few	CAWSARSTGELFF	TGTGCCTGGAGCGCCAGATCCACCGGGGAGCTGTTTTTT
TRBV19	TRBD2	15	TRBJ2-1	NA	CASRTTSGTTYEQFF	TGTGCCAGCCGTACTACTAGCGGGACTACATATGAGCAGTTCTTC
TRBV20-1	NA	15	TRBJ1-1	NA	CSASGSIGVGTEAFF	TGCAGTGCTAGTGGCAGCATTGGGGTAGGCACTGAAGCTTTCTTT
TRBV12-3/TRBV12-4	NA	11	TRBJ2-5	NA	CASSLKETQYF	TGTGCCAGCAGTCTCAAGGAGACCCAGTACTTC
TRBV29-1	NA	14	TRBJ1-4	NA	CSVGKGPRNEKLFF	TGCAGCGTTGGGAAAGGGCCAAGGAATGAAAAACTGTTTTTT
TRBV7-2	NA	15	TRBJ2-2	NA	CASSLIGGRTGELFF	TGTGCCAGCAGCTTAATCGGGGGAAGAACCGGGGAGCTGTTTTTT
TRBV20-1	TRBD1	14	TRBJ2-3	few	CSAKGTVGTDTQYF	TGCAGTGCTAAGGGGACAGTCGGCACAGATACGCAGTATTTT
TRBV6-6	NA	15	TRBJ2-1	NA	CASSEGRITYNEQFF	TGTGCCAGCAGTGAGGGCAGGATAACCTACAATGAGCAGTTCTTC
TRBV27	TRBD1	14	TRBJ2-1	NA	CASGPTGGYNEQFF	TGTGCCAGCGGCCCGACAGGGGGCTACAATGAGCAGTTCTTC
TRBV6-2/TRBV6-3	TRBD2	16	TRBJ2-7	many	CASSPDSGRAVYEQYF	TGTGCCAGCAGTCCAGATAGCGGGAGGGCCGTCTACGAGCAGTACTTC
TRBV4-3	NA	16	TRBJ2-7	few	CASSQGFGGSSYEQYF	TGCGCCAGCAGCCAAGGCTTTGGGGGGAGTAGCTACGAGCAGTACTTC
TRBV28	NA	17	TRBJ2-3	few	CASSFPRGLSGADTQYF	TGTGCCAGCAGTTTTCCGAGGGGGCTTAGCGGGGCAGATACGCAGTATTTT